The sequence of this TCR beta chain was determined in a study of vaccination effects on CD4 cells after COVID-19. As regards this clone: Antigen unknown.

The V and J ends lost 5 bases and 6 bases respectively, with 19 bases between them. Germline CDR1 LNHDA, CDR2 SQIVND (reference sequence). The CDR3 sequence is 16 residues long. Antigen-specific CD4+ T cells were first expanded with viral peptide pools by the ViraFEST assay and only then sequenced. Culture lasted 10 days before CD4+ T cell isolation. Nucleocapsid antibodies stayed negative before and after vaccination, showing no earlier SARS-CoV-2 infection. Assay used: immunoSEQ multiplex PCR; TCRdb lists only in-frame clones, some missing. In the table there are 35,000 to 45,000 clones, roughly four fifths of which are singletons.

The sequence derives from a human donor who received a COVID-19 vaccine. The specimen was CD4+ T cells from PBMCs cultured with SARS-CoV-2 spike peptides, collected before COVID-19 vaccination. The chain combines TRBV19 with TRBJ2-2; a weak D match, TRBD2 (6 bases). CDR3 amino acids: CASSPGEVANSGELFF. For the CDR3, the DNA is TGTGCCAGTAGTCCCGGGGAGGTAGCGAATTCCGGGGAGCTGTTTTTT.